These T cell receptor beta chains were read from a single sample in a study of CXCR3-negative and CXCR3-positive naive CD8 T cells. TCRdb processed the 5' RACE reads again and assigns one entry to each CDR3 protein, with no DNA. Its table lists tens of thousands of distinct CDR3 sequences. The sample consisted of naive CXCR3+ CD8+ T cells from blood. These receptor sequences come from a human donor in good health. Some clones in this sample may be carry-over from other donors' samples. The CDR3 runs from the conserved cysteine through the conserved F or W.

v_call: TRBV5-1; j_call: TRBJ2-7; cdr3_aa: CASSSAQTGGFDEQYF
v_call: TRBV12-3/TRBV12-4; j_call: TRBJ1-4; cdr3_aa: CASTLTATNEKLFF
v_call: TRBV5-6; j_call: TRBJ2-3; cdr3_aa: CASSPAEADTQYF
v_call: TRBV12-3/TRBV12-4; j_call: TRBJ2-4; cdr3_aa: CASRSRDYKNIQYF
v_call: TRBV14; j_call: TRBJ2-1; cdr3_aa: CASSLTSGGVSSYNEQFF
v_call: TRBV29-1; j_call: TRBJ1-2; cdr3_aa: CSGVDRGSGGYTF
v_call: TRBV7-9; j_call: TRBJ1-5; cdr3_aa: CASSLQDGNQPQHF
v_call: TRBV4-3; j_call: TRBJ2-2; cdr3_aa: CASSHTPGQGAGELFF
v_call: TRBV4-1; j_call: TRBJ2-7; cdr3_aa: CASSHGQGYEQYF
v_call: TRBV28; j_call: TRBJ2-5; cdr3_aa: CASSLSSPETQYF
v_call: TRBV10-3; j_call: TRBJ2-1; cdr3_aa: CAISDYFRLGNEQFF
v_call: TRBV7-2; j_call: TRBJ1-1; cdr3_aa: CASSLPGASVNTEAFF
v_call: TRBV27; j_call: TRBJ1-5; cdr3_aa: CASSWLGNQPQHF
v_call: TRBV5-1; j_call: TRBJ1-1; cdr3_aa: CASSAYQGMNTEAFF
v_call: TRBV20-1; j_call: TRBJ2-1; cdr3_aa: CSARPMGPPERRSYNEQFF
v_call: TRBV13; j_call: TRBJ1-3; cdr3_aa: CASSLWRDKNTIYF
v_call: TRBV6-5; j_call: TRBJ1-1; cdr3_aa: CASNMGGSTEAFF
v_call: TRBV4-1; j_call: TRBJ2-7; cdr3_aa: CASSQEVADSGLGSYEQYF
v_call: TRBV12-3/TRBV12-4; j_call: TRBJ1-5; cdr3_aa: CASSEYREDQPQHF
v_call: TRBV29-1; j_call: TRBJ2-1; cdr3_aa: CSVDGGVSYNEQFF
v_call: TRBV5-5; j_call: TRBJ2-3; cdr3_aa: CASSPDGTSTDTQYF
v_call: TRBV28; j_call: TRBJ1-2; cdr3_aa: CASSFLQGASIYGYTF
v_call: TRBV27; j_call: TRBJ2-7; cdr3_aa: CASGLGTGRRGQYF
v_call: TRBV24-1; j_call: TRBJ2-2; cdr3_aa: CATSDLEGPGELFF
v_call: TRBV18; j_call: TRBJ1-1; cdr3_aa: CASSPPEGQPLEAFF
v_call: TRBV4-2; j_call: TRBJ2-6; cdr3_aa: CASSQGSRASGANVLTF
v_call: TRBV5-4; j_call: TRBJ2-5; cdr3_aa: CASSSPIEGETQYF
v_call: TRBV9; j_call: TRBJ2-5; cdr3_aa: CASSTGFKETQYF
v_call: TRBV29-1; j_call: TRBJ2-3; cdr3_aa: CSVEDPGRPSTDTQYF
v_call: TRBV27; j_call: TRBJ2-2; cdr3_aa: CASSFNTGELFF
v_call: TRBV12-3/TRBV12-4; j_call: TRBJ1-1; cdr3_aa: CASSFRQSEAFF
v_call: TRBV29-1; j_call: TRBJ2-1; cdr3_aa: CSVTASGGADEQFF
v_call: TRBV6-2/TRBV6-3; j_call: TRBJ1-1; cdr3_aa: CASRAADTEAFF
v_call: TRBV4-3; j_call: TRBJ2-1; cdr3_aa: CASSQLGSGAEQFF
v_call: TRBV28; j_call: TRBJ2-3; cdr3_aa: CASSTVGGVRDTQYF
v_call: TRBV29-1; j_call: TRBJ2-1; cdr3_aa: CSVGGRGGPGEQFF
v_call: TRBV12-3/TRBV12-4; j_call: TRBJ2-2; cdr3_aa: CASSRSAGELFF
v_call: TRBV20-1; j_call: TRBJ2-7; cdr3_aa: CSVQSAGGESYEQYF
v_call: TRBV21-1; j_call: TRBJ1-5; cdr3_aa: CASSKALLDRVGQPQHF
v_call: TRBV3-1; j_call: TRBJ2-1; cdr3_aa: CASSQDPTGSLVDEQFF
v_call: TRBV5-1; j_call: TRBJ2-3; cdr3_aa: CASSGTSSTTDTQYF
v_call: TRBV29-1; j_call: TRBJ2-2; cdr3_aa: CSVEGFAGTGELFF
v_call: TRBV20-1; j_call: TRBJ2-7; cdr3_aa: CSARKTDGIYEQYF
v_call: TRBV2; j_call: TRBJ2-7; cdr3_aa: CASTRGGDRTYEQYF
v_call: TRBV7-9; j_call: TRBJ2-7; cdr3_aa: CASSPGTGGNYEQYF
v_call: TRBV7-8; j_call: TRBJ1-6; cdr3_aa: CASSARDSNSPLHF
v_call: TRBV7-2; j_call: TRBJ1-1; cdr3_aa: CASSFPTDGGDTEAFF
v_call: TRBV29-1; j_call: TRBJ2-1; cdr3_aa: CSVVAGWRNEQFF
v_call: TRBV5-1; j_call: TRBJ1-2; cdr3_aa: CASSLEGIGDGYTF
v_call: TRBV4-2; j_call: TRBJ2-5; cdr3_aa: CASSPHRGLEGPYQETQYF